The 15 T cell receptor beta chains in this list originate from one sample, sequenced in a study of T-cell memory formation after mild COVID-19. MiXCR was run by TCRdb on the 5' RACE reads, yielding one entry per CDR3 protein. The sample records some 150,000 distinct CDR3 sequences, under 30% being singletons. Sequencing was done on a sample of PBMCs or a T cell subset sorted from them (not recorded which). The receptor set was obtained from an adult woman who had mild COVID-19 (a few samples of this study predate the infection). Cell type and time point are not known.

The chain is built from TRBV13 and TRBJ2-5, with D possibly being TRBD2 (6 bases). V lost 4 bases and J 5 bases, leaving 14 bases between the germline ends. Germline CDR1 reads PRHDT; CDR2 reads FYEKMQ (reference sequence). CDR3 size: 14 residues. The CDR3 sequence: CASSSRGKRETQYF. The CDR3 coding sequence is TGTGCCAGCAGCTCCCGGGGGAAGCGGGAGACCCAGTACTTC.

This sequence joins TRBV12-3 or TRBV12-4 and TRBJ2-1, with D tentatively TRBD2 (6 bases). This CDR3 region has 12 residues. The V and J ends lost 6 bases and 8 bases respectively, with 11 bases between them. In DNA form, the CDR3 reads TGTGCCAGCAGCCTCCGGAGGGATGAGCAGTTCTTC. This translates into CASSLRRDEQFF.

There are a few counts of this clonotype. The chain recombines TRBV20-1 with TRBJ1-2; maybe TRBD1 (5 bases). This CDR3 has 9 amino acids. The germline CDR1 and CDR2 sequences are DFQATT and SNEGSKA (reference sequence). Between the trimmed V and J ends, which lost 3 bases and 12 bases, there was a span of 8 bases. CDR3 in DNA: TGCAGTGCTAGCCGGGGCCACACCTTC. Protein sequence: CSASRGHTF.

The V call is TRBV15, the J call TRBJ2-2, with D possibly matching TRBD2 (5 bases). The CDR3 consists of 16 residues. V was cut by 8 bases and J by 0 bases, with 16 bases left in between. Germline CDR1 and CDR2: LNHNV and YYDKDF (reference sequence). The CDR3: CATCMFSGTNTGELFF. CDR3 sequence (DNA): TGTGCCACCTGTATGTTCTCGGGGACGAACACCGGGGAGCTGTTTTTT.

This chain links TRBV13 with TRBJ2-7; possibly TRBD1 for D (6 bases). The ends were cut back, 4 bases at V and 3 bases at J, with 19 bases in the middle. This CDR3 is 16 amino acids long. Germline V gives CDR1 PRHDT, CDR2 FYEKMQ (reference sequence). The CDR3 nucleotides read TGTGCCAGCAGCTCGAAACAGGGATGGGCCGACTACGAGCAGTACTTC. Translated: CASSSKQGWADYEQYF.

The genes are TRBV15 and TRBJ1-1, with 7 bases fitting TRBD1. The CDR3 runs 17 residues. The junction had 11 bases not matched to a gene; V was cut back by 0 bases and J by 4 bases. The germline V gene has CDR1 LNHNV and CDR2 YYDKDF (reference sequence). DNA for the CDR3: TGTGCCACCAGCAGAGATCCCCGACAGGGACTAGGCACTGAAGCTTTCTTT. Translated: CATSRDPRQGLGTEAFF.

This clonotype was picked up many times. V gene TRBV5-1 combines with J gene TRBJ2-7; D ambiguous. V was clipped by 0 bases and J by 2 bases, with 6 bases between them. This CDR3 has 13 amino acids. In germline, CDR1 is SGHRS, CDR2 YFSETQ. CDR3 loop: CASSLGLTYEQYF. In DNA form, the CDR3 reads TGCGCCAGCAGCTTGGGATTAACCTACGAGCAGTACTTC. Combining the CDR3 with reference TRBV5-1 and TRBJ2-7 gives the whole variable domain KAGVTQTPRYLIKTRGQQVTLSCSPISGHRSVSWYQQTPGQGLQFLFEYFSETQRNKGNFPGRFSGRQFSNSRSEMNVSTLELGDSALYLCASSLGLTYEQYFGPGTRLTVT.

This clonotype was picked up a small number of times. The rearrangement links TRBV27 to TRBJ2-1; 9 nucleotides agree with TRBD2. This CDR3 is 16 amino acids long. The V segment lost 4 bases and the J segment 7 bases; nucleotides outside the gene matches: 11. CDR1 and CDR2 (germline): MNHEY, SMNVEV (reference sequence). The CDR3 protein is CASSSPIAGARNEQFF. CDR3 in DNA: TGTGCCAGCAGTTCACCTATAGCGGGAGCGCGGAATGAGCAGTTCTTC.

This chain connects TRBV4-3 to TRBJ1-4, with 9 bases aligning to TRBD1. The V and J ends lost 4 bases and 2 bases, in that order; junction bases with no gene match: 5. The V gene's germline CDR1 is LGHNA and CDR2 YSLEER. The CDR3 length is 16 residues. CDR3 DNA: TGCGCCAGCAGCCGCGCCGGGACAGGGACTAATGAAAAACTGTTTTTT. It specifies CASSRAGTGTNEKLFF.

The chain is built from TRBV3-1 and TRBJ2-1, with 12 bases identical to TRBD2. CDR3 length: 16 residues. V shed 0 bases and J 6 bases; nucleotides not matched to a gene: 3. CDR1 is LGHDT and CDR2 is YNNKEL in the germline V gene (reference sequence). The CDR3 here is CASSQDPGLAGNEQFF. CDR3 nucleotide sequence: TGTGCCAGCAGCCAAGATCCGGGACTAGCGGGCAATGAGCAGTTCTTC.

The V and J genes are TRBV2 and TRBJ1-2, with no clear D. The germline V gene encodes CDR1 SNHLY and CDR2 FYNNEI. There are 12 residues in the CDR3. The V end lost 3 bases, the J end lost 3 bases, and 5 bases lay between the germline ends. The CDR3 region is CASSDGYYGYTF. The CDR3 bases are TGTGCCAGCAGTGACGGCTACTATGGCTACACCTTC.

The table lists this clonotype with a few counts. CDR3 sequence reads: CASSLGVSNQPQHF. CDR3 sequence (DNA): TGTGCCAGCAGCTTAGGAGTTAGCAATCAGCCCCAGCATTTT. The gene calls are TRBV7-6 and TRBJ1-5; D gene ambiguous. CDR3 length equals 14 residues. The germline gives CDR1 SGHVS, CDR2 FNYEAQ. The germline V and J ends were trimmed by 1 base and 0 bases, with 4 bases remaining between them. Combining the CDR3 with reference TRBV7-6 and TRBJ1-5 gives the whole variable domain GAGVSQSPRYKVTKRGQDVALRCDPISGHVSLYWYRQALGQGPEFLTYFNYEAQQDKSGLPNDRFSAERPEGSISTLTIQRTEQRDSAMYRCASSLGVSNQPQHFGDGTRLSIL.

The V call is TRBV14, the J call TRBJ1-1; no reliable D call. Germline lookup yields CDR1 SGHDN and CDR2 FVKESK. Trimming removed 2 bases at V and 4 bases at J, with 11 bases between. This CDR3 has 14 residues. The CDR3 here is CASSQIGIFTEAFF. The DNA of the CDR3 is TGTGCCAGCAGCCAAATTGGGATATTCACTGAAGCTTTCTTT.

This chain connects TRBV9 to TRBJ2-3; 9 nucleotides align to TRBD2. V shed 4 bases and J 6 bases; nucleotides not matched to a gene: 15. The CDR3 covers 17 residues. Germline CDR1 is SGDLS and CDR2 is YYNGEE. The CDR3 spells CASSIPLAGSRGDTQYF. The CDR3 bases are TGTGCCAGCAGCATCCCTCTAGCGGGAAGTCGGGGGGATACGCAGTATTTT.

On this clonotype: A single base separates this from a much larger clone, so it may be a read error. This likely comes from a read error, as the CDR3 has no conserved phenylalanine or tryptophan at its end. This sequence joins TRBV7-8 and TRBJ2-7, with unresolved D. Germline V gene lookup returns CDR1 SGHVS and CDR2 FQNEAQ. The CDR3 loop spans 11 amino acids. The ends were cut back, 0 bases at V and 6 bases at J, with 3 bases in the middle. The DNA for the CDR3 is TGTGCCAGCAGCTTAGCGGGCGAGCAGTACATC. Its translation: CASSLAGEQYI.